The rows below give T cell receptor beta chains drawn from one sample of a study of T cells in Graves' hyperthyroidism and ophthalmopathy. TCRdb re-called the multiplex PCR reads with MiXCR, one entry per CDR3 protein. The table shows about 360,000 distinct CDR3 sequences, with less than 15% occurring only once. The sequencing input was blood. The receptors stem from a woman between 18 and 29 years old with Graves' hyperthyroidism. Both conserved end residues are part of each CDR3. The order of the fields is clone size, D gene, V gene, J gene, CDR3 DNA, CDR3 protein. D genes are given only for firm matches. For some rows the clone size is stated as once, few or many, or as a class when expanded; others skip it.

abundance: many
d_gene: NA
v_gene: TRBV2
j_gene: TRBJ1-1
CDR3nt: TGTGCCAGCAGAGTGAAAAGGGAGGGGGACCCGAACACTGAAGCTTTCTTT
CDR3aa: CASRVKREGDPNTEAFF

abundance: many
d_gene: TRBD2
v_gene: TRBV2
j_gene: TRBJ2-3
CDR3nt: TGTGCCATACGAAATTCCGGGAGGATCACAGATACGCAGTATTTT
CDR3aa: CAIRNSGRITDTQYF

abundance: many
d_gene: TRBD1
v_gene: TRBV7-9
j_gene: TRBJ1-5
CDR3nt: TGTGCCAGCAGCCCCTCAGACAGGGAAGGTGAGCCCCAGCATTTT
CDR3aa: CASSPSDREGEPQHF

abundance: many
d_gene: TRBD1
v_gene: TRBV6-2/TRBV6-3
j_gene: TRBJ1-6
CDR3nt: TGTGCCAGCACCAGGACAGGGTTCGCTTATAATTCACCCCTCCACTTT
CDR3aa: CASTRTGFAYNSPLHF

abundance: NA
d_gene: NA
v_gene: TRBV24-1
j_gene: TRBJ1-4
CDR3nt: TGTGCCACCAGTGATCCTGGTACAGAAGGTGGTGAAAAACTGTTTTTT
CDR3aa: CATSDPGTEGGEKLFF

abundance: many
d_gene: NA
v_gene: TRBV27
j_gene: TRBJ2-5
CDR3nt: TGTGCCAGCAGTTTAGGGATCGGGGCAGGGGAGGAGACCCAGTACTTC
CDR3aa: CASSLGIGAGEETQYF

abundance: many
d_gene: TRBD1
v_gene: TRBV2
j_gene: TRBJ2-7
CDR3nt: TGTGCCAGCAGACTAACCCCGGGACAGGGGGCGTACGAGCAGTACTTC
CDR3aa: CASRLTPGQGAYEQYF

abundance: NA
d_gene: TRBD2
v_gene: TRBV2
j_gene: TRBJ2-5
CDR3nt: TGTGCCAGCAGTGAACGGCGGGGGGGAGAGACCCAGTACTTC
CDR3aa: CASSERRGGETQYF

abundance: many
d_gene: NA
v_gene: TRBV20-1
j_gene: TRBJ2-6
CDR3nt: TGCAGTGCTAGCTTGGTGTCTGGGGCCAACGTCCTGACTTTC
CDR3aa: CSASLVSGANVLTF

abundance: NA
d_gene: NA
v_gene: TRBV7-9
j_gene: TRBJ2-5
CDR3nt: TGTGCCAGCAGCTTCGGACGGAACCAAGAGACCCAGTACTTC
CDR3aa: CASSFGRNQETQYF

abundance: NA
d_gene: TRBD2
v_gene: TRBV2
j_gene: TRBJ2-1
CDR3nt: TGTGCCAGCGGGGCCGGGCGGGGGGTTGATGAGCAGTTCTTC
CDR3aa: CASGAGRGVDEQFF

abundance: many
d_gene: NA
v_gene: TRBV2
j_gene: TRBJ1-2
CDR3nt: TGTGCCAGCAGCGAAGGCCGGACAGTATCTAACTATGGCTACACCTTC
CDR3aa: CASSEGRTVSNYGYTF

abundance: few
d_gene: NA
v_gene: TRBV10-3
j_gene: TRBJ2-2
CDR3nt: TGTGCCATCCAACGCGATACGAACACCGGGGAGCTGTTTTTT
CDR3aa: CAIQRDTNTGELFF

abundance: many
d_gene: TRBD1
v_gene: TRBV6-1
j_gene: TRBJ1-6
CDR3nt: TGTGCCAGCAGTGAGGACAGGGGAAATTCACCCCTCCACTTT
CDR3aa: CASSEDRGNSPLHF

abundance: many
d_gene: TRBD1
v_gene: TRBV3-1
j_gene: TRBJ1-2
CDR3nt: TGTGCCAGCAGCCAACTAGTTCGGGACAGTGGCTACACCTTC
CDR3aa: CASSQLVRDSGYTF

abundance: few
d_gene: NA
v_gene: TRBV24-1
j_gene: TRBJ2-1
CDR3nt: TGTGCCACCAGTGATCTCCAGAAGCAGTTCTTC
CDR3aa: CATSDLQKQFF

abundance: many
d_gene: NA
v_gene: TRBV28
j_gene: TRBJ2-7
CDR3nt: TGTGCCAGCAGTTTGGGGCAGGGAACCCACGAGCAGTACTTC
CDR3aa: CASSLGQGTHEQYF

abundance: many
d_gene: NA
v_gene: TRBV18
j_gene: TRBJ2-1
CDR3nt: TGTGCCAGCTCACCACCCGAGAGTATAAATGAGCAGTTCTTC
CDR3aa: CASSPPESINEQFF

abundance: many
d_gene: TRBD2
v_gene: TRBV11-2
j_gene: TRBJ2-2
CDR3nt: TGTGCCAGCAGCTCTCTAAGACTAGCGTCGAAGGGCCCCGGGGAGCTGTTTTTT
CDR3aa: CASSSLRLASKGPGELFF

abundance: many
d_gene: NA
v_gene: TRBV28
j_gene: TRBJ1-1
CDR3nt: TGTGCCAGCACGGTACACACTGAAGCTTTCTTT
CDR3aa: CASTVHTEAFF

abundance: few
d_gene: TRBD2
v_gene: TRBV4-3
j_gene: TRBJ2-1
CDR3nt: TGCGCCAGCAGCCAAGATTATTTAGCGGGAGACTCCTACAATGAGCAGTTCTTC
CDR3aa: CASSQDYLAGDSYNEQFF

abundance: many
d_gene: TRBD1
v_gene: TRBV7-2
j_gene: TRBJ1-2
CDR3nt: TGTGCCAGCAGCGTTGACAGGGCACCTAACTATGGCTACACCTTC
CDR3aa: CASSVDRAPNYGYTF

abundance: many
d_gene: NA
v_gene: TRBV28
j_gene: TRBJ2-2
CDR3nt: TGTGCCGGCCAACCGGCGAGGGGTATCGTGGGGACCGGGGAGCTGTTTTTT
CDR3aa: CAGQPARGIVGTGELFF

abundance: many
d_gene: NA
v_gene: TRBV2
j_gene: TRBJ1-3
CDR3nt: TGTGCCAGCAGCAAGGCGACCTCTGGAAACACCATATATTTT
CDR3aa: CASSKATSGNTIYF

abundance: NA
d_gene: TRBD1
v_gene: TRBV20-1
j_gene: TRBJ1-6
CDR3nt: TGCAGTGCTAGGGCTACAGGGGGTGGTTCACCCCTCCACTTT
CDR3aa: CSARATGGGSPLHF

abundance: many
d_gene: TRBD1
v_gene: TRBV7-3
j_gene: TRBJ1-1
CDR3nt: TGTGCCAGCAGCTTGGGTACAGGGGAGAAAGCTTTCTTT
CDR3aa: CASSLGTGEKAFF

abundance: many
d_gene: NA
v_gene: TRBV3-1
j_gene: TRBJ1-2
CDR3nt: TGTGCCAGCAGCCAAAGTCTAGGGCCTCCTAACTATGGCTACACCTTC
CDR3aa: CASSQSLGPPNYGYTF

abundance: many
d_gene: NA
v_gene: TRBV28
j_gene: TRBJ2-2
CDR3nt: TGTGCCAGCAGTTTTCGAGGGGGCACCGGGGAGCTGTTTTTT
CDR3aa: CASSFRGGTGELFF

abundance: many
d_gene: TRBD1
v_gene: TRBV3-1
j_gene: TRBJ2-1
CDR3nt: TGTGCCAGCAGCCGGACAGGACAAAACAATGAGCAGTTCTTC
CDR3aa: CASSRTGQNNEQFF

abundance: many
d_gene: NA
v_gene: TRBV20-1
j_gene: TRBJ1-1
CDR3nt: TGCAGTGCTAGCATAGACCTGAACACTGAAGCTTTCTTT
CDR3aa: CSASIDLNTEAFF

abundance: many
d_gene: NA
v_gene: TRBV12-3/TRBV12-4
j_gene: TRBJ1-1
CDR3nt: TGTGCCAGCAGTTATCGCGGGGGCCTGAGGAACACTGAAGCTTTCTTT
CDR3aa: CASSYRGGLRNTEAFF

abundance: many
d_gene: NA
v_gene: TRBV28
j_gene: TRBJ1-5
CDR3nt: TGTGCCAGCAGCGCCCTTCGACGACGCAATCAGCCCCAGCATTTT
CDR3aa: CASSALRRRNQPQHF

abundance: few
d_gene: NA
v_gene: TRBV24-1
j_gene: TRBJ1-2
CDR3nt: TGTGCCACCAGTGGGGTGGCGAACTATGGCTACACCTTC
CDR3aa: CATSGVANYGYTF

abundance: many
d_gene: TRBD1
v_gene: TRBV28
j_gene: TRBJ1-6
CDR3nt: TGTGCCAGCAACCAGGGACAGGGTACGTCACCCCTCCACTTT
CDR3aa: CASNQGQGTSPLHF

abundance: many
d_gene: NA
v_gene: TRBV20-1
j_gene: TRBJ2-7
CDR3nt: TGCAGTGCTAGGCCTGGAAGCGAGCAGTACTTC
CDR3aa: CSARPGSEQYF

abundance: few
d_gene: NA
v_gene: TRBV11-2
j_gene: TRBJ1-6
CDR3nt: TGTGCCAGCAGCCCCCTCCCCCAGGGGAGCTCCTATAATTCACCCCTCCACTTT
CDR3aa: CASSPLPQGSSYNSPLHF

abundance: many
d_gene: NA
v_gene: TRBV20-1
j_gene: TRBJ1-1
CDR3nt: TGCAGTGCTAACCCAAACAGGATCACTGAAGCTTTCTTT
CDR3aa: CSANPNRITEAFF

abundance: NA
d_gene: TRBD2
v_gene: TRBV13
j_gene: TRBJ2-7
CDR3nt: TGTGCCAGCAGCTCGGGGACTAGCGACGAGCAGTACTTC
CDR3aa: CASSSGTSDEQYF

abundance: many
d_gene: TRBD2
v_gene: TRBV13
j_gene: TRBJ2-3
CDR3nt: TGTGCCAGCAGCCTACGGACTAGCCGCACAGATACGCAGTATTTT
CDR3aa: CASSLRTSRTDTQYF

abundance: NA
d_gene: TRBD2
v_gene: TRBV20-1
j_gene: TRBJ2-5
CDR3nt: TGCAGTCCCAAGGGGTCTAGCGGGGGCCACCAAGAGACCCAGTACTTC
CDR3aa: CSPKGSSGGHQETQYF

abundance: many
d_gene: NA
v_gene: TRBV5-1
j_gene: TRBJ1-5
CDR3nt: TGCGCCAGCAGACCCGACAGAGGCAATCAGCCCCAGCATTTT
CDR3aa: CASRPDRGNQPQHF

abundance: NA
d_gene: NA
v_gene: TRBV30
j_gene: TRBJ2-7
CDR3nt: TGTGCCTGGAGTGGAGCAGCCTACGAGCAGTACTTC
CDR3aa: CAWSGAAYEQYF

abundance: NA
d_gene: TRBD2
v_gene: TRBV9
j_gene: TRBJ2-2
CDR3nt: TGTGCCAGCAGCCCCCCGGGTCGGGGGGAGGTGACCGGGGAGCTGTTTTTT
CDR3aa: CASSPPGRGEVTGELFF

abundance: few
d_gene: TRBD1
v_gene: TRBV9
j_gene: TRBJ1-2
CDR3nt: TGTGCCAGCACCGCAGGGGGTGAGGGCTATGGCTACACCTTC
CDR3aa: CASTAGGEGYGYTF

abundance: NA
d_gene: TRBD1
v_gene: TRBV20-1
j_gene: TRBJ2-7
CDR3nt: TGCAGTGCTTCACCGGGACAGGGGAACATAAACGAGCAGTACTTC
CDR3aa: CSASPGQGNINEQYF

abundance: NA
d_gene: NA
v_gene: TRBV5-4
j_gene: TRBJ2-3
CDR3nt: TGTGCCAGCAGCTTGGGGATGCGGGGCACAGATACGCAGTATTTT
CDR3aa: CASSLGMRGTDTQYF